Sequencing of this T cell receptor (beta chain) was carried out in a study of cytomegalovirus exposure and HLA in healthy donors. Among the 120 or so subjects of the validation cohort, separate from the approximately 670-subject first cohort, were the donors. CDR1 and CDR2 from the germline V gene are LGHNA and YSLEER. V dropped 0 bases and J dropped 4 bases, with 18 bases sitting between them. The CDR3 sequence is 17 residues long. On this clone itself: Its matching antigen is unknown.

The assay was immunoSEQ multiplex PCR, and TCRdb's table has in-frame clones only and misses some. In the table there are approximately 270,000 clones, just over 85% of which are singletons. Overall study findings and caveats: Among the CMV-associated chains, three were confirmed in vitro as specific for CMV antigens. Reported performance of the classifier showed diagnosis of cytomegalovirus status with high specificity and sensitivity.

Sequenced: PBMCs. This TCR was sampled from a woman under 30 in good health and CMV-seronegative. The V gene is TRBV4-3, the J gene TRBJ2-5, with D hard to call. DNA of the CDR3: TGCGCCAGCAGCCAAGAACTACGACCTGAGCTGGGAGAGACCCAGTACTTC. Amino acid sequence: CASSQELRPELGETQYF.